This TCR beta chain was documented in a study of cytomegalovirus exposure and HLA in healthy donors. Study in general: Unique TCR beta sequences numbering around 110 million came from 150 million to 200 million T cells in an earlier analysis.

Amplification used 60 Vbeta primers and 13 Jbeta primers. Profiled with immunoSEQ multiplex PCR; TCRdb holds only in-frame clones, not every one. This table holds about 180,000 clones, over 60% found once. General study findings and limits: Clonal expansion, a later analysis showed, was greater in HLA-associated TCR beta chains than in equally common others. Per a prior analysis, the majority of TCR beta V segments were productive roughly 87% or roughly 30% of the time. A later analysis found that most CMV-associated TCR beta chains appeared HLA-restricted.

Regarding this clone: Its target is unknown.

The CDR3 is 17 amino acids. V lost 4 bases, J lost 0 bases, and 11 bases stayed unmatched. The V gene's germline CDR1 is SGHDT and CDR2 YYEEEE. The sequenced sample was PBMCs. The chain carries TRBV5-6 and TRBJ2-5; 8 positions match TRBD2. This TCR was sampled from a man aged 18 to 35 in good health and CMV-seronegative. This chain's CDR3 is CASSPGAGGSYQETQYF. CDR3 DNA: TGTGCCAGCAGCCCGGGGGCGGGGGGATCGTACCAAGAGACCCAGTACTTC.